This T cell receptor beta chain stems from a study of response to subunit inactivated influenza vaccine. V lost 0 bases, J lost 8 bases, and 16 bases lay in between. CDR1 and CDR2 (germline): MNHEY, SVGAGI. The CDR3 spans 16 residues. TCRdb passed the RT-PCR reads through MiXCR, listing each CDR3 protein once. The data show more than 700,000 distinct CDR3 sequences, less than 25% seen once. The receptor comes from a middle-aged man who received an inactivated influenza vaccine. This sequence joins TRBV6-5 and TRBJ2-2, with no clear D. The material sequenced was PBMCs from blood, taken roughly 5 days after vaccination. The CDR3 DNA reads TGTGCCAGCAGTTACTCGAGTCTTTCTTTCGGAGGGGAGCTGTTTTTT. It codes for CASSYSSLSFGGELFF.